The next 17 T cell receptor beta chains were all read from a single sample in a study of CD8 T cells in Susac syndrome. Random hexamers were used to reverse transcribe the RNA input (about 0.5 to 1 ug). TCRdb recomputed calls from the immunoSEQ multiplex PCR reads with MiXCR, one row per CDR3 protein. Among about 50,000 distinct CDR3 sequences, 93% were seen once, and the ten largest hold roughly 0.5%. Sequenced: CD8+ T cells from PBMCs. Receptor source: a human donor with multiple sclerosis.

V usage is TRBV30 and J usage is TRBJ1-2; D is ambiguous. The germline V gene has CDR1 GTSNPN and CDR2 SVGIG (reference sequence). The length of the CDR3 is 12 residues. The CDR3, as DNA: TGTGCTCGGATGGATACAAACTATGGCTACACCTTC. Its translation: CARMDTNYGYTF.

This sequence joins TRBV10-3 and TRBJ2-7, with TRBD1 as a possible D gene (5 bases). CDR3 size: 14 residues. CDR1 and CDR2 (germline): ENHRY, SYGVKD. V was cut by 6 bases and J by 0 bases, with 12 bases left in between. In nucleotides, the CDR3 is TGTGCCATCAGCCTTGATGGGGCCTCCTACGAGCAGTACTTC. Translation: CAISLDGASYEQYF.

V is TRBV4-1 and J is TRBJ2-7; the D is unclear. This CDR3 has 15 residues. The germline V gene has CDR1 MGHRA and CDR2 YSYEKL. The V gene lost 4 bases and the J gene lost 6 bases, with 19 bases spanning the gap. CDR3 in DNA: TGCGCCAGCAGCCCCGGTCGGGCCAGTGTGTCCGAGCAGTACTTC. It encodes CASSPGRASVSEQYF.

The chain uses TRBV3-1 and TRBJ2-2, with D perhaps matching TRBD2 (5 bases). The CDR3 is 15 amino acids. Trimming cost V 1 base and J 1 base, with 7 bases left between them. From germline, CDR1 is LGHDT and CDR2 YNNKEL (reference sequence). CDR3 loop: CASSQVSENTGELFF. The DNA of the CDR3 is TGTGCCAGCAGCCAAGTTAGCGAGAACACCGGGGAGCTGTTTTTT.

The J gene is TRBJ1-1, the V gene TRBV7-6, with D uncertain. The germline gives CDR1 SGHVS, CDR2 FNYEAQ. CDR3 length: 11 residues. Trimming took 8 bases from V and 1 from J, leaving 5 bases between them. The CDR3: CASGGNTEAFF. CDR3 nucleotides: TGTGCCAGCGGTGGGAACACTGAAGCTTTCTTT.

V is TRBV13 and J is TRBJ1-2; D might be TRBD1 (5 bases). V was clipped by 3 bases and J by 7 bases, with 18 bases between them. This CDR3 region has 15 residues. Germline V gene sequence: CDR1 PRHDT, CDR2 FYEKMQ (reference sequence). CDR3 loop: CASSFGPRGLGGYTF. The CDR3, as DNA: TGTGCCAGCAGCTTCGGGCCTAGGGGCCTAGGTGGCTACACCTTC.

The chain joins TRBV2 to TRBJ2-2, with D tentatively TRBD1 (5 bases). CDR1 is SNHLY, CDR2 FYNNEI, per germline. There are 14 residues in the CDR3. V was cut by 2 bases and J by 4 bases, with 8 bases left in between. The CDR3 reads CASSEQGTTGELFF. Written as DNA, the CDR3 is TGTGCCAGCAGTGAACAGGGAACCACCGGGGAGCTGTTTTTT.

This clonotype came up a few times. V and J are TRBV27 and TRBJ1-1, with D possibly matching TRBD1 (5 bases). Trimming removed 8 bases at V and 0 bases at J, with 7 bases between. The germline V gene encodes CDR1 MNHEY and CDR2 SMNVEV (reference sequence). The CDR3 is made up of 12 amino acids. Here the CDR3 DNA reads TGTGCCAGCTCGGGACTGAACACTGAAGCTTTCTTT. Its translation is CASSGLNTEAFF.

The chain links TRBV3-1 to TRBJ1-6, with D unresolved. The CDR3 has 17 amino acids. Germline assignment: CDR1 LGHDT and CDR2 YNNKEL (reference sequence). Between the trimmed V and J ends, which lost 1 base and 1 base, there was a span of 11 bases. CDR3 region: CASSQVWSESYNSPLHF. The CDR3 DNA follows: TGTGCCAGCAGCCAAGTGTGGTCGGAGTCCTATAATTCACCCCTCCACTTT.

Notes on this clonotype: One end of the junction is discordant with germline, which a read error may explain. The V and J genes are TRBV28 and TRBJ1-1; D remains unclear. The germline V gene encodes CDR1 MDHEN and CDR2 SYDVKM. The CDR3 length is 11 residues. CDR3 region: CASSYNSEAFF. CDR3 sequence (DNA): TGTGCCAGCAGCTACAACAGTGAAGCTTTCTTT.

The J gene is TRBJ1-1, the V gene TRBV19; D call uncertain. V lost 7 bases, J lost 5 bases, and 17 bases lay in between. Germline V lookup: CDR1 LNHDA, CDR2 SQIVND (reference sequence). The length of the CDR3 is 14 residues. CDR3 amino acids: CASILYAEGTEAFF. CDR3 sequence (DNA): TGTGCCAGTATCCTCTACGCGGAGGGAACTGAAGCTTTCTTT.

The chain joins TRBV18 to TRBJ2-2, with 7 positions matching TRBD1. Trimming at V came to 8 bases and at J to 7 bases, leaving 10 bases not matched to a gene. CDR1 is KGHSH, CDR2 LQKENI, per germline. The CDR3 has 14 residues. The CDR3 region is CASTSGQNHGELFF. CDR3 coding DNA: TGTGCCAGCACCTCGGGACAGAACCACGGGGAGCTGTTTTTT. The whole variable domain, remainder taken from reference TRBV18 and TRBJ2-2, is NAGVMQNPRHLVRRRGQEARLRCSPMKGHSHVYWYRQLPEEGLKFMVYLQKENIIDESGMPKERFSAEFPKEGPSILRIQQVVRGDSAAYFCASTSGQNHGELFFGEGSRLTVL.

The chain carries TRBV3-1 and TRBJ1-1; D uncertain. The length of the CDR3 is 11 residues. Germline V gene lookup returns CDR1 LGHDT and CDR2 YNNKEL (reference sequence). Between the trimmed V and J ends, which lost 5 bases and 1 base, there was a span of 2 bases. This CDR3 is CASSWNTEAFF. The CDR3 bases are TGTGCCAGCAGCTGGAACACTGAAGCTTTCTTT. The full variable domain, its missing parts supplied by reference TRBV3-1 and TRBJ1-1, is DTAVSQTPKYLVTQMGNDKSIKCEQNLGHDTMYWYKQDSKKFLKIMFSYNNKELIINETVPNRFSPKSPDKAHLNLHINSLELGDSAVYFCASSWNTEAFFGQGTRLTVV.

The V call is TRBV19, the J call TRBJ2-1, with unresolved D. Trimming stripped 5 bases from V and 2 bases from J, with 13 bases between. Germline CDR1 reads LNHDA; CDR2 reads SQIVND (reference sequence). CDR3 length equals 15 residues. The CDR3 reads CASSLGGSTYNEQFF. The CDR3 DNA is TGTGCCAGTAGTTTAGGCGGTTCTACCTACAATGAGCAGTTCTTC. Together with reference TRBV19 and TRBJ2-1, the CDR3 gives the full variable domain: DGGITQSPKYLFRKEGQNVTLSCEQNLNHDAMYWYRQDPGQGLRLIYYSQIVNDFQKGDIAEGYSVSREKKESFPLTVTSAQKNPTAFYLCASSLGGSTYNEQFFGPGTRLTVL.

V usage is TRBV19 and J usage is TRBJ1-1; D is ambiguous. V dropped 6 bases and J dropped 0 bases, with 8 bases sitting between them. The CDR3 contains 13 residues. Germline values: CDR1 LNHDA, CDR2 SQIVND (reference sequence). The CDR3: CASRLGLNTEAFF. CDR3 in DNA: TGTGCCAGTAGACTCGGACTGAACACTGAAGCTTTCTTT.

The gene calls are TRBV4-3 and TRBJ2-7, with TRBD1 identical over 7 bases. Germline-derived CDR1 and CDR2 are LGHNA and YSLEER. With 0 bases clipped from V and 3 bases from J, the junction kept 8 bases outside the gene matches. The CDR3 runs 16 residues. The CDR3 loop is CASSQDLGDRSYEQYF. As DNA, the CDR3 is TGCGCCAGCAGCCAAGATCTTGGGGACAGAAGCTACGAGCAGTACTTC.

The gene calls are TRBV6-2 or TRBV6-3 and TRBJ1-4; D is uncertain. Per germline, CDR1 MNHEY and CDR2 SVGEGT. Trimming removed 2 bases from V and 7 bases from J, with 14 bases in between. The length of the CDR3 is 15 residues. This chain's CDR3 is CASSYSGRIGEKLFF. The CDR3 nucleotides are TGTGCCAGCAGTTACAGCGGCAGGATCGGTGAAAAACTGTTTTTT.